A single sample is the source of the 6 T cell receptor beta chains below, sequenced in a study of Ad26.COV2.S vaccination and SARS-CoV-2 variants. Treatment in this sample: some 20 received Ad26.COV2.S at low or high dose, single or two shots; 5 received placebo; per-sample allocation not given. Collection of the samples took place on day 63 after the first injection of vaccine or placebo. Method: immunoSEQ multiplex PCR; TCRdb's copy keeps in-frame clones and lacks some. The sample records some 370,000 clones, around 82% being singletons. The specimen was peripheral blood, collected in a trial of Ad26.COV2.S vaccine versus placebo. Receptor source: a person between 18 and 65 years old who received the Ad26.COV2.S COVID-19 vaccine or a placebo.

This rearrangement joins TRBV6-5 to TRBJ2-5; D may be TRBD1 (5 bases). Germline V gene data show CDR1 as MNHEY and CDR2 as SVGAGI. V was shortened by 6 bases and J by 0 bases, with 11 bases between the two germline ends. The CDR3 runs 14 residues. The CDR3 loop reads CASRPTAYQETQYF. The CDR3 DNA follows: TGTGCCAGCAGACCGACAGCGTACCAAGAGACCCAGTACTTC.

A single count supports this clone. J is TRBJ2-7 and V is TRBV6-2 or TRBV6-3; D perhaps matches TRBD1 (5 bases). The CDR3 runs to 14 residues. V lost 4 bases and J lost 0, with 10 bases in between. The germline V gene has CDR1 MNHEY and CDR2 SVGEGT. CDR3 loop: CASSLQESSYEQYF. CDR3 nucleotides: TGTGCCAGCAGTTTACAGGAGAGCTCCTACGAGCAGTACTTC.

The gene calls are TRBV7-9 and TRBJ2-5, with 9 bases lining up with TRBD1. Germline V lookup: CDR1 SEHNR, CDR2 FQNEAQ (reference sequence). V lost 7 bases, J lost 0 bases, and 6 bases stayed unmatched. The CDR3 is made up of 15 amino acids. CDR3 sequence: CASKRDREYQETQYF. As DNA, the CDR3 is TGTGCCAGCAAAAGGGACAGGGAATACCAAGAGACCCAGTACTTC.

The chain joins TRBV11-3 to TRBJ2-2; no firm D call. Trimming shortened V by 2 bases and J by 0 bases, and 16 bases separated the two germline ends. Germline-derived CDR1 and CDR2 are SGHNT and YENEEA. This CDR3 region has 18 residues. CDR3 bases: TGTGCCAGCAGCTTAAGGCGAGACCTTTTTTCGAACACCGGGGAGCTGTTTTTT. This translates into CASSLRRDLFSNTGELFF.

This clone came up once. V is TRBV7-8 and J is TRBJ2-5; unclear D gene. V lost 5 bases, J lost 3 bases, and 4 bases lay in between. This CDR3 contains 11 residues. Germline CDR1 is SGHVS and CDR2 is FQNEAQ. The CDR3 DNA reads as TGTGCCAGCAGCCTTAAAGAGACCCAGTACTTC. Its protein is CASSLKETQYF. The full variable domain, completed using reference TRBV7-8 and TRBJ2-5, is GAGVSQSPRYKVAKRGQDVALRCDPISGHVSLFWYQQALGQGPEFLTYFQNEAQLDKSGLPSDRFFAERPEGSVSTLKIQRTQQEDSAVYLCASSLKETQYFGPGTRLLVL.

This chain uses TRBV2 with TRBJ1-2; TRBD1 might be the D (5 bases). Germline V CDR1 and CDR2: SNHLY, FYNNEI. V lost 6 bases to trimming and J lost 3 bases, with 11 bases between them. The CDR3 sequence is 13 residues long. This CDR3 reads CASRGRADYGYTF. CDR3 coding DNA: TGTGCCAGCAGGGGCAGGGCGGACTATGGCTACACCTTC.